This T cell receptor beta chain was observed in a study of T cell responses to AZD1222 COVID-19 vaccine (dated by TCRdb to about 2021). About the study as a whole: AZD1222 recipients with second doses at about 4 weeks or about 12 weeks were pooled, because spike-specific TCR depth and breadth did not differ between schedules. A total of around 240 trial participants underwent TCR sequencing, of whom 200 to 220 received two doses of AZD1222 and about 26 received two doses of the MenACWY control vaccine. Trial participants were enrolled into age subgroups of 18-55, 56-69 and 70-plus years, which contained 148, 28 and 57 TCR-sequenced participants, respectively. Findings and caveats that apply to the study as a whole: CD4 TCRs associated with the vaccine covered the entire spike protein, and the dominant responses were in regions 160-218 and 743-854. Conclusions about previously exposed vaccinees are limited, since just 5 or 6 AZD1222 recipients were seropositive for SARS-CoV-2 at baseline. Nearly half of unique spike-specific TCRs reportedly recognized epitopes outside regions mutated in the B.1.351 and B.1.1.7 variants. After two AZD1222 doses, both the breadth and the depth of spike-specific TCRs were significantly higher than at day 0 and than in MenACWY recipients. In the small 56-69-year group, the increase in depth fell short of significance, most likely because of low power. Because no samples from the day 14 peak response were available, repertoires could be characterized only after the peak T cell response. Participants were mostly white British, with more females than males. The authors suggested clonal diversity may have been underestimated.

On this clone itself: Its antigen remains unidentified. No base qualities exist here, and no much larger clone lies one base off it.

The time point label for this specimen denotes: baseline before first vaccination. The vaccinee samples were drawn from two UK trials, COV001 and COV002, one of which was a single-blind randomized controlled phase 2/3 trial testing AZD1222 (ChAdOx1 nCoV-19) in healthy adults. Trial participant PBMC samples were collected at day 0 and day 28 after the second dose for TCRbeta chain sequencing. V and J are truncated by 5 bases and 5 bases respectively, leaving an intervening sequence of 7 bases. Sequences GTSNPN (CDR1) and SVGIG (CDR2) are obtained from the germline V gene (reference sequence). The CDR3 spans 11 residues, from the cysteine through the phenylalanine. The kept DNA is CDR3 alone, 33 bases in frame from the first base. The CDR3 regions of human TCRbeta chains were analyzed by immunosequencing. The paper's data handling went like this. Repertoire TCRs were checked for matches against a reference library of SARS-CoV-2-specific TCRs that had been generated using the MIRA antigen-specificity platform. Breadth meant the fraction of unique TCRs that were SARS-CoV-2-associated, whereas depth meant the fraction of total T cells that were SARS-CoV-2-associated. Using the MIRA data, each spike-specific TCR was assigned both to the spike region to which the TCR was reactive and to a CD4 or CD8 class. Log10-transformed breadth and depth values were compared by one-way ANOVA with Sidak's multiple comparisons tests. TCRdb limited this immuneACCESS table to in-frame rearrangements with V and J called. A share of clones is missing; checked studies link under half to unresolved V genes, and the rest is unexplained. V and J calls and clone size are as listed in that table; D and trimming were resolved from the DNA. For this sample there are about 160,000 clones; about 91% appear just once. The top ten hold over 1.5% of the sample.

The TCR was taken from an adult in good health. The receptor chain draws on TRBV30 and TRBJ2-1; TRBD1 is a possible D gene, resting on 5 matching bases. The sample consisted of peripheral blood, taken on day 0 of AZD1222 vaccination. The encoded CDR3 is CAWSQDNEQFF. The nucleotide sequence is TGTGCCTGGTCACAGGACAATGAGCAGTTCTTC.